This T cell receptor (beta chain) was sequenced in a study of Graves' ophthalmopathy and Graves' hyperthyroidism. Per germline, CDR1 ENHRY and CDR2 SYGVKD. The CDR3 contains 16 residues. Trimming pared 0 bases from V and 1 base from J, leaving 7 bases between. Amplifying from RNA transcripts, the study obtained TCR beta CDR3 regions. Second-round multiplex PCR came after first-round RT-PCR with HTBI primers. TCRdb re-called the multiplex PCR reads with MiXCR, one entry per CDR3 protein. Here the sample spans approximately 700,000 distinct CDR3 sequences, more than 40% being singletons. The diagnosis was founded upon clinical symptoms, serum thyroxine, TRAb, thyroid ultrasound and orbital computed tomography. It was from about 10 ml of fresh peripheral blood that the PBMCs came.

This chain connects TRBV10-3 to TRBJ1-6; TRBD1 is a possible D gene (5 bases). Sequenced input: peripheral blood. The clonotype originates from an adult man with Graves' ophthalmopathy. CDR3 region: CAISESGRSYNSPLHF. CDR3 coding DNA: TGTGCCATCAGTGAGTCGGGGCGGTCCTATAATTCACCCCTCCACTTT.